This T cell receptor (beta chain) derives from a study of cytomegalovirus exposure and HLA in healthy donors. Study-wide results and limits: An apparent linkage of common viral pathogens to several of the most significant clusters emerged in a later analysis. Analysis was carried out at a later point, and it linked a missense DCLRE1C variant to TCR beta V- and J-gene trimming. For cytomegalovirus status, the classifier reportedly gave diagnoses with high specificity and sensitivity.

In regard to this clone: Its target is unknown.

PCR was performed using 60 Vbeta and 13 Jbeta primers. The repertoire was sequenced with immunoSEQ multiplex PCR; TCRdb's copy has only in-frame clones and lacks some. The sample consists of 64,000 or so clones, roughly 64% of them appearing once. The CDR3 consists of 13 residues. Trimming took off 4 bases at V and 11 bases at J, with 20 bases between the two ends. CDR1 SQVTM and CDR2 ANQGSEA come from the germline V gene. The source is a man aged 40-50 years in good health and CMV-seropositive. V is TRBV29-1 and J is TRBJ1-1; D may be TRBD1 (6 bases). Material for sequencing was PBMCs. This CDR3 is CSVGGQGILDAFF. The CDR3 DNA reads TGCAGCGTTGGAGGCCAGGGGATTTTGGACGCTTTCTTT.